The text below deals with one T cell receptor (beta chain). The antigen remains undetermined. The record originates from a study of cytomegalovirus exposure and HLA in healthy donors. Trimming stripped 5 bases from V and 8 bases from J, with 15 bases between. This CDR3 spans 12 amino acids. The V gene's germline CDR1 is SQVTM and CDR2 ANQGSEA. This PCR relied on a set of 60 Vbeta primers and 13 Jbeta primers. The repertoire was sequenced with immunoSEQ multiplex PCR; TCRdb's copy has only in-frame clones and lacks some. The profile shows tens of thousands of clones, around three quarters of them singletons. Study conclusions and caveats: The study dropped some indistinguishable V segments, TRBV6-2 and TRBV6-3 among them.

The chain uses TRBV29-1 and TRBJ1-2; D is possibly TRBD1 (6 bases). The source material was PBMCs. The receptor was derived from a woman in her thirties or forties in good health and CMV-seropositive. The CDR3 region has the DNA TGCAGCGTTAGGGGGACGGCTATGGGCTACACCTTC. Its translation: CSVRGTAMGYTF.